This T cell receptor (beta chain) was identified during a study of blood T cell repertoires in COVID-19. Study context: PBMCs, B-cell-depleted T cells, or T cells provided the cDNA or gDNA that made up the material.

This CDR3 has 15 amino acids. Germline-derived CDR1 and CDR2 are GTSNPN and SVGIG (reference sequence). With 4 bases clipped from V and 4 bases from J, the junction kept 6 bases outside the gene matches. The assay was immunoSEQ multiplex PCR, and TCRdb's table has in-frame clones only and misses some. Of fewer than 350,000 clones in the sample, 90% were seen once. What was sequenced was peripheral blood. The TCR was taken from a woman aged 30 to 39 with COVID-19, enrolled during active disease. The V gene is TRBV30, the J gene TRBJ2-7; 14 positions match TRBD2. CDR3 in amino acids: CAWIGTSGGLYEQYF. The CDR3 coding sequence is TGTGCCTGGATCGGGACTAGCGGGGGTCTGTACGAGCAGTACTTC.